The 31 T cell receptor beta chains reported below all come from one sample, sequenced in a study of blood T cell repertoires in COVID-19. Assay used: immunoSEQ multiplex PCR; TCRdb lists only in-frame clones, some missing. The sample consists of some 300,000 clones, 85% to 95% of them appearing once. The sample comprised PBMCs or T cells enriched from blood (not recorded which). All receptors come from a woman in her twenties or thirties who had been exposed to COVID-19.

The genes are TRBV27 and TRBJ1-5, with 8 bases aligning to TRBD1. Germline V CDR1 and CDR2: MNHEY, SMNVEV (reference sequence). The CDR3 has 14 amino acids. Trimming at V came to 3 bases and at J to 6 bases, leaving 4 bases not matched to a gene. The CDR3 sequence is CASSLRQGLQPQHF. For the CDR3, the DNA is TGTGCCAGCAGTTTGAGACAGGGGCTTCAGCCCCAGCATTTT.

The chain uses TRBV5-1 and TRBJ2-2, with a possible D match to TRBD2 (5 bases). Trimming left V 0 bases short and J 6 bases short, with 15 bases between. This CDR3 is built from 16 residues. Germline V lookup: CDR1 SGHRS, CDR2 YFSETQ. CDR3 amino acids: CASSLGGSLPPGELFF. The CDR3 region has the DNA TGCGCCAGCAGCTTGGGCGGGTCCCTACCCCCCGGGGAGCTGTTTTTT.

Points on this clone: Other DNA variants within this sample encode the same CDR3. V usage is TRBV7-9 and J usage is TRBJ1-1; D uncertain. Germline V lookup: CDR1 SEHNR, CDR2 FQNEAQ (reference sequence). The CDR3 is 13 residues long. V lost 5 bases to trimming and J lost 0 bases, with 7 bases between them. DNA of the CDR3: TGTGCCAGCAGCCCTAGTTTGAACACTGAAGCTTTCTTT. This gives the protein CASSPSLNTEAFF.

The chain uses TRBV14 and TRBJ1-4, with D possibly TRBD1 on 6 matching bases. V lost 4 bases to trimming and J lost 8 bases, with 14 bases between them. The V gene's germline CDR1 is SGHDN and CDR2 FVKESK. CDR3 length: 14 amino acids. In DNA, the CDR3 is TGTGCCAGCAGCCTGGGGGCCAGGAACGAAAAACTGTTTTTT. Its protein is CASSLGARNEKLFF. Full variable domain (remainder filled in from reference TRBV14 and TRBJ1-4): EAGVTQFPSHSVIEKGQTVTLRCDPISGHDNLYWYRRVMGKEIKFLLHFVKESKQDESGMPNNRFLAERTGGTYSTLKVQPAELEDSGVYFCASSLGARNEKLFFGSGTQLSVL.

The rearrangement joins TRBV5-4 to TRBJ2-3, with unresolved D. The CDR3 covers 14 residues. V lost 0 bases and J 6 bases, leaving 11 bases between the germline ends. Germline values: CDR1 SGHNT, CDR2 YYREEE (reference sequence). CDR3 DNA sequence: TGTGCCAGCAGCTTGGCCAGCAACGGGGATACGCAGTATTTT. Its protein is CASSLASNGDTQYF.

A word on this clone: The same CDR3 also results from other DNA sequences found in this sample. The chain carries TRBV5-6 and TRBJ1-2; D call uncertain. The germline gives CDR1 SGHDT, CDR2 YYEEEE. CDR3 length equals 13 residues. Trimming took 1 base from V and 1 from J, leaving 5 bases between them. For the CDR3, the DNA is TGTGCCAGCAGCTTGCCCGGTAACTATGGCTACACCTTC. Protein product: CASSLPGNYGYTF.

The chain employs TRBV19 and TRBJ2-3, with TRBD2 identical over 8 bases. CDR3 length: 15 amino acids. Germline V lookup: CDR1 LNHDA, CDR2 SQIVND (reference sequence). The junction had 5 bases not matched to a gene; V was cut back by 1 base and J by 5 bases. CDR3 sequence (DNA): TGTGCCAGTAGTATAGGGCTAGCGGGTCAAGATACGCAGTATTTT. Amino acid sequence: CASSIGLAGQDTQYF.

The chain has TRBV18 and TRBJ1-1; D remains unclear. The V end was cut by 4 bases, the J end by 5 bases, with 8 bases between. CDR1 KGHSH and CDR2 LQKENI come from the germline V gene. The CDR3 runs to 12 residues. CDR3 sequence: CASSQQLTEAFF. In nucleotides, the CDR3 is TGTGCCAGCTCACAACAGTTGACTGAAGCTTTCTTT.

This sequence joins TRBV6-5 and TRBJ1-2; the D is unclear. The germline V gene has CDR1 MNHEY and CDR2 SVGAGI. The CDR3 length is 13 residues. V lost 6 bases and J 2 bases, leaving 10 bases between the germline ends. The CDR3 nucleotides read TGTGCCAGCAGCCGTTCCCTGAACTATGGCTACACCTTC. Translating gives CASSRSLNYGYTF.

As regards this clone: Relative to the germline gene, one junction end is altered; a read error may explain this. The genes are TRBV2 and TRBJ1-4; 8 bases fit TRBD1. The CDR3 is 15 amino acids. The germline V gene encodes CDR1 SNHLY and CDR2 FYNNEI. The CDR3 reads CASKKQDRAKEKLFF. CDR3 DNA: TGTGCCAGCAAAAAACAGGACAGGGCTAAAGAAAAACTGTTTTTT.

A single count supports this clone. In nucleotides, the CDR3 is TGTGCCAGCAGCGCCAGGGAAGCTAGCACTGAAGCTTTCTTT. Its translation: CASSAREASTEAFF. This chain uses TRBV9 with TRBJ1-1; TRBD1 is a possible D gene (5 bases). This CDR3 contains 14 residues. With 3 bases removed from V and 4 bases from J, the gap between germline ends came to 13 bases. Germline V CDR1 and CDR2: SGDLS, YYNGEE.

This clone was recorded only once. Sequence at one end of the junction differs from germline and may be a read error. This sequence joins TRBV19 and TRBJ1-2; D remains ambiguous. The CDR3 is 15 amino acids. Germline CDR1 LNHDA, CDR2 SQIVND (reference sequence). In nucleotides, the CDR3 is TGTGCCAGTAGTATAGATATCAAGCCCTACTATCGCTACACCTTC. It is translated as CASSIDIKPYYRYTF. Together with reference TRBV19 and TRBJ1-2, the CDR3 gives the full variable domain: DGGITQSPKYLFRKEGQNVTLSCEQNLNHDAMYWYRQDPGQGLRLIYYSQIVNDFQKGDIAEGYSVSREKKESFPLTVTSAQKNPTAFYLCASSIDIKPYYRYTFGSGTRLTVV.

A few counts support this clone. The chain recombines TRBV6-5 with TRBJ1-2; D is unresolved. V lost 0 bases and J lost 3, with 11 bases in between. The CDR3 has 15 amino acids. Germline V gene lookup returns CDR1 MNHEY and CDR2 SVGAGI. CDR3 loop: CASSYSGLNDYGYTF. The CDR3 DNA is TGTGCCAGCAGTTACTCTGGGCTAAACGACTATGGCTACACCTTC.

This chain links TRBV5-1 with TRBJ2-1; TRBD2 is a possible D gene (5 bases). The CDR3 spans 14 residues. Germline V gives CDR1 SGHRS, CDR2 YFSETQ. Trimming took off 2 bases at V and 4 bases at J, with 10 bases between the two ends. CDR3 DNA: TGCGCCAGCAGCTTCCCTAGCCTTTACAATGAGCAGTTCTTC. Its translation: CASSFPSLYNEQFF.

The CDR3 DNA sequence: TGTGCCAGCAGTTCCCCCCTTCGGAGGGATGGGGGCAATCAGCCCCAGCATTTT. Its translation: CASSSPLRRDGGNQPQHF. The chain carries TRBV27 and TRBJ1-5; D is ambiguous. This CDR3 has 18 residues. Germline V gene sequence: CDR1 MNHEY, CDR2 SMNVEV (reference sequence). V was trimmed by 4 bases and J by 2 bases, leaving 21 bases between them.

The chain recombines TRBV7-9 with TRBJ1-5, with 7 bases matching TRBD1. Per the germline V gene, CDR1 is SEHNR and CDR2 is FQNEAQ (reference sequence). Losses at the gene ends were 1 base for V and 4 bases for J; bases not matched to a gene: 10. The CDR3 extends over 17 amino acids. The CDR3 sequence is CASSLGAGGTGNQPQHF. CDR3 sequence (DNA): TGTGCCAGCAGCTTAGGCGCAGGGGGGACGGGGAATCAGCCCCAGCATTTT.

The chain joins TRBV5-8 to TRBJ1-5, with D hard to call. Trimming left V 1 base short and J 3 bases short, with 5 bases between. The CDR3 is 13 amino acids. Germline loops: CDR1 SGHTS, CDR2 YDEGEE. Here the CDR3 DNA reads TGTGCCAGCAGCTTGCGGGACAATCAGCCCCAGCATTTT. Its translation is CASSLRDNQPQHF.

The gene calls are TRBV27 and TRBJ2-5; TRBD1 aligns across 12 bases. J was trimmed by 5 bases and V by 6 bases; bases with no gene match: 7. The CDR3 loop spans 15 amino acids. Looked up from germline, CDR1 is MNHEY and CDR2 is SMNVEV (reference sequence). CDR3 bases: TGTGCCAGCAGCTCCGGGACAGGGGGCCGGGAGACCCAGTACTTC. Translated, it gives CASSSGTGGRETQYF.

The V call is TRBV7-8, the J call TRBJ2-7, with D uncertain. Trimming shortened V by 3 bases and J by 1 base, and 13 bases separated the two germline ends. From germline, CDR1 is SGHVS and CDR2 FQNEAQ. The CDR3 is 15 amino acids. The CDR3 coding sequence is TGTGCCAGCAGCTTTAGAGACACAATTTCCTACGAGCAGTACTTC. Protein product: CASSFRDTISYEQYF.

As regards this clone: At the DNA level, this CDR3 is encoded by other sequences in the same sample as well. The chain joins TRBV7-2 to TRBJ1-2; D might be TRBD1 (5 bases). Trimming removed 1 base at V and 4 bases at J, with 7 bases between. Germline CDR1 is SGHTA and CDR2 is FQGNSA. CDR3 size: 13 residues. The CDR3 here is CASSLDRFYGYTF. CDR3 in DNA: TGTGCCAGCAGCTTAGACAGGTTCTATGGCTACACCTTC.

The chain uses TRBV18 and TRBJ2-1; D unclear. The CDR3 contains 14 residues. In germline, CDR1 is KGHSH, CDR2 LQKENI. V lost 2 bases to trimming and J lost 0 bases, with 5 bases between them. This chain's CDR3 is CASSPARSYNEQFF. CDR3 in DNA: TGTGCCAGCTCACCAGCGCGCTCCTACAATGAGCAGTTCTTC. Full variable domain (missing parts from reference TRBV18 and TRBJ2-1): NAGVMQNPRHLVRRRGQEARLRCSPMKGHSHVYWYRQLPEEGLKFMVYLQKENIIDESGMPKERFSAEFPKEGPSILRIQQVVRGDSAAYFCASSPARSYNEQFFGPGTRLTVL.

The chain carries TRBV30 and TRBJ2-3; 12 bases fit TRBD2. Germline CDR1 is GTSNPN and CDR2 is SVGIG (reference sequence). J lost 0 bases, V lost 2 bases, and 3 bases had no gene match. This CDR3 has 16 amino acids. This CDR3 reads CAWSPGTSGSTDTQYF. CDR3 DNA: TGTGCCTGGAGTCCCGGGACTAGCGGGAGCACAGATACGCAGTATTTT.

The chain is built from TRBV3-1 (or the pseudogene TRBV3-2) and TRBJ2-7, with no clear D. Trimming stripped 4 bases from V and 9 bases from J, with 16 bases between. This CDR3 is built from 13 residues. CDR1 LGHDT and CDR2 YNNKEL come from the germline V gene (reference sequence). CDR3 region: CASSRALPYRQYF. The CDR3 DNA reads TGTGCCAGCAGCCGGGCCCTTCCTTACAGGCAGTACTTC.

The sample holds a few counts of this clone. The CDR3 DNA reads TGTGCCAGCAGCTTAGACACCTACTATGGCTACACCTTC. It specifies CASSLDTYYGYTF. The V gene is TRBV7-2, the J gene TRBJ1-2; D is ambiguous. The CDR3 covers 13 residues. The germline CDR1 and CDR2 sequences are SGHTA and FQGNSA. Trimming left V 1 base short and J 3 bases short, with 6 bases between.

The chain employs TRBV6-4 and TRBJ1-6; 7 bases match TRBD1. The CDR3 runs to 15 residues. The germline gives CDR1 MRHNA, CDR2 SNTAGT. Trimming removed 4 bases from V and 14 bases from J; junction bases left unmatched: 14. CDR3 sequence (DNA): TGTGCCAGCAGTGCGGAGGGACAGAGGATTGGAACCCTCCACTTT. Translating gives CASSAEGQRIGTLHF.

The chain couples TRBV6-2 or TRBV6-3 to TRBJ1-1; weak D call: TRBD1 (5 bases). The germline CDR1 and CDR2 sequences are MNHEY and SVGEGT. The CDR3 sequence is 16 residues long. Trimming took off 4 bases at V and 4 bases at J, with 19 bases between the two ends. The CDR3 DNA is TGTGCCAGCAGTTCCTCTCAGGGTGCTGTACGCACTGAAGCTTTCTTT. Its protein product is CASSSSQGAVRTEAFF.

This sequence joins TRBV5-1 and TRBJ2-1; 14 positions match TRBD2. The CDR3 length is 20 residues. Germline V gives CDR1 SGHRS, CDR2 YFSETQ. J gave up 0 bases and V 4 bases, and 12 bases lay outside the gene matches. The CDR3 is CASSILPGLAGETSYNEQFF. CDR3 nucleotides: TGCGCCAGCAGCATACTACCGGGACTAGCGGGGGAGACCTCCTACAATGAGCAGTTCTTC.

The chain recombines TRBV5-5 with TRBJ1-5, with 10 bases that match TRBD1. The J segment lost 5 bases and the V segment lost 4 bases, leaving 3 bases of the junction unmatched. The CDR3 runs 14 residues. The germline V gene encodes CDR1 SGHKS and CDR2 YYEKEE (reference sequence). Here the CDR3 reads CASSGDRGHQPQHF. As DNA, the CDR3 is TGTGCCAGCAGCGGGGACAGGGGACATCAGCCCCAGCATTTT.

This clone was counted once. The chain links TRBV7-2 to TRBJ2-7; D is uncertain. Between the trimmed V and J ends, which lost 5 bases and 0 bases, there was a span of 14 bases. The germline CDR1 and CDR2 sequences are SGHTA and FQGNSA. This CDR3 region has 15 residues. Here the CDR3 reads CASSRWQRSSYEQYF. DNA of the CDR3: TGTGCCAGCAGCCGGTGGCAGAGGTCCTCCTACGAGCAGTACTTC.

This chain joins TRBV3-1 (or the pseudogene TRBV3-2) and TRBJ1-1; 7 nucleotides align to TRBD1. The CDR3 is made up of 15 amino acids. The J segment lost 0 bases and the V segment lost 2 bases, leaving 3 bases of the junction unmatched. CDR1 and CDR2 from the germline V gene are LGHDT and YNNKEL (reference sequence). CDR3 in amino acids: CASSQRGLMNTEAFF. The CDR3 DNA reads TGTGCCAGCAGCCAAAGGGGGCTCATGAACACTGAAGCTTTCTTT.

The V gene is TRBV4-1, the J gene TRBJ1-6; D unclear. V was trimmed by 7 bases and J by 7 bases, leaving 8 bases between them. The CDR3 is made up of 12 amino acids. Germline V gene data show CDR1 as MGHRA and CDR2 as YSYEKL. The CDR3 region has the DNA TGCGCCAGCACCCCCGGGAATTCACCCCTCCACTTT. Its protein product is CASTPGNSPLHF.